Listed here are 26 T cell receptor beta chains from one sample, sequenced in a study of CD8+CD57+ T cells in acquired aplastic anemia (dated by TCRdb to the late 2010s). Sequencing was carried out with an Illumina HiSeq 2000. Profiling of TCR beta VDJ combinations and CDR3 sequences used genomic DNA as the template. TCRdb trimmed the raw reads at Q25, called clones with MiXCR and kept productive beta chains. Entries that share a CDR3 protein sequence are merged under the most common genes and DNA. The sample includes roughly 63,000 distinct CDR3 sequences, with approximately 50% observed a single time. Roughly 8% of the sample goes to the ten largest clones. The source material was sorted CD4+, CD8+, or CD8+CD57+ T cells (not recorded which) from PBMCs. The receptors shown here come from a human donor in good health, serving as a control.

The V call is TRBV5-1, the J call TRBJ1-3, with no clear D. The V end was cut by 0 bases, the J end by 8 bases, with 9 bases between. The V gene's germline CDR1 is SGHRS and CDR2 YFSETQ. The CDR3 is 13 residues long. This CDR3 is CASSLAGAYTIYF. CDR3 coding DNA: TGCGCCAGCAGCTTGGCTGGAGCTTACACCATATATTTT. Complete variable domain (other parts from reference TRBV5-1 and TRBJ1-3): KAGVTQTPRYLIKTRGQQVTLSCSPISGHRSVSWYQQTPGQGLQFLFEYFSETQRNKGNFPGRFSGRQFSNSRSEMNVSTLELGDSALYLCASSLAGAYTIYFGEGSWLTVV.

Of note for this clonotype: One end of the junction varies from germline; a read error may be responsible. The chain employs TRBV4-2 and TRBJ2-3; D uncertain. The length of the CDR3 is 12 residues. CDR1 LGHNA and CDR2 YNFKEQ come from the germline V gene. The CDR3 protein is CASPRIAEYVNF. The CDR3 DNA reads TGTGCCAGCCCTAGGATTGCTGAATACGTGAACTTC.

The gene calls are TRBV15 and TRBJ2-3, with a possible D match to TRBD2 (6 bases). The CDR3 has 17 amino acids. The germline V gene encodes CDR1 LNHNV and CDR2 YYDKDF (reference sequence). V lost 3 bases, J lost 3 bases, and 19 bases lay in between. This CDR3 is CATSRGILAGKTDTQYF. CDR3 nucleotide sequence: TGTGCCACCAGCAGGGGGATCTTGGCGGGGAAGACAGATACGCAGTATTTT.

The CDR3 bases are TGCAGTGCTACGGTAAACCCCACCCATGAGACCCAGTACTTC. Residues: CSATVNPTHETQYF. The chain links TRBV20-1 to TRBJ2-5; D is undetermined. In germline, CDR1 is DFQATT, CDR2 SNEGSKA (reference sequence). V was cut by 4 bases and J by 5 bases, with 17 bases left in between. This CDR3 is built from 14 residues.

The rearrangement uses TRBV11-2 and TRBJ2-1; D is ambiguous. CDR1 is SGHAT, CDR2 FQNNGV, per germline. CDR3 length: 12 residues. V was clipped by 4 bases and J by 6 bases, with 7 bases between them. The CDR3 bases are TGTGCCAGCAGCTCGATCGTCAATGAGCAGTTCTTC. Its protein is CASSSIVNEQFF.

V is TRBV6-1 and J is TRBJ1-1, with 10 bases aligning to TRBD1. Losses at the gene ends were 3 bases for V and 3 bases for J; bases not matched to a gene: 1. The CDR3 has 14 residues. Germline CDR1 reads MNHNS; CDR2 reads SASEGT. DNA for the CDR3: TGTGCCAGCAGTGAGGACAGGGGGGACACTGAAGCTTTCTTT. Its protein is CASSEDRGDTEAFF.

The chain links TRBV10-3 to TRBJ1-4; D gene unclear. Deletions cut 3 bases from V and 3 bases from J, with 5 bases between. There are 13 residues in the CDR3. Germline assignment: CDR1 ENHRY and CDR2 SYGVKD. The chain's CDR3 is CAISDRPNEKLFF. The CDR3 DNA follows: TGTGCCATCAGTGACAGGCCTAATGAAAAACTGTTTTTT.

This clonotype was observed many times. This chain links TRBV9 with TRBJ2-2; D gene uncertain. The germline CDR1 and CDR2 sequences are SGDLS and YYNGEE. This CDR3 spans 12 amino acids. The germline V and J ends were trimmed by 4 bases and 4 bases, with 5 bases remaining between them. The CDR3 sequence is CASSLRTGELFF. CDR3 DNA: TGTGCCAGCAGCCTACGCACCGGGGAGCTGTTTTTT.

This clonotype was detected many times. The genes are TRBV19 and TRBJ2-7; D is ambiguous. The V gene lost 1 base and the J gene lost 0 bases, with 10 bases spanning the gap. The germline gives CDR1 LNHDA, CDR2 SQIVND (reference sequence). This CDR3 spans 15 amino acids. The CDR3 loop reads CASSIAGYPSYEQYF. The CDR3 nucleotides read TGTGCCAGTAGTATAGCTGGGTATCCCTCCTACGAGCAGTACTTC. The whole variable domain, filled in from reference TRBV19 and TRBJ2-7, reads DGGITQSPKYLFRKEGQNVTLSCEQNLNHDAMYWYRQDPGQGLRLIYYSQIVNDFQKGDIAEGYSVSREKKESFPLTVTSAQKNPTAFYLCASSIAGYPSYEQYFGPGTRLTVT.

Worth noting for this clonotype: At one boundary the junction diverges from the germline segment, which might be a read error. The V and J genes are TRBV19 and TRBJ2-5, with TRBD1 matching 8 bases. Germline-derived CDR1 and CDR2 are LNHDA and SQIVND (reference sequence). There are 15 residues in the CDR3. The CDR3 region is CASSIGYRGQETQYF. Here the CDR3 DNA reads TGCGCCAGTAGTATAGGTTACAGGGGGCAAGAGACCCAGTACTTC.

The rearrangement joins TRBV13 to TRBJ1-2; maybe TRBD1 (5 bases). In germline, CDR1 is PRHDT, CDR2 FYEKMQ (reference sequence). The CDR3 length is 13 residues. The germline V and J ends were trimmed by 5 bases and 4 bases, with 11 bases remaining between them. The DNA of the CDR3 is TGTGCCAGCAGCAGCGGACACCTCTATGGCTACACCTTC. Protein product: CASSSGHLYGYTF.

CDR3 loop: CASRKVSGTYNEQFF. As DNA, the CDR3 is TGTGCCAGCAGAAAAGTTAGCGGGACCTACAATGAGCAGTTCTTC. The gene calls are TRBV19 and TRBJ2-1, with 8 nucleotides matching TRBD2. CDR3 length: 15 residues. The germline V gene has CDR1 LNHDA and CDR2 SQIVND (reference sequence). Trimming removed 9 bases from V and 2 bases from J; junction bases left unmatched: 9.

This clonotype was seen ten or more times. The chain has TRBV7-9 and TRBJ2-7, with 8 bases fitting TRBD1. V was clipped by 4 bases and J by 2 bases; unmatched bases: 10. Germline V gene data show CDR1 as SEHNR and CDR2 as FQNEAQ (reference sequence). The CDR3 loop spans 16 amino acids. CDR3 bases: TGTGCCAGCAGCTCCTCGACAGGGGAGTTCACCTACGAGCAGTACTTC. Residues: CASSSSTGEFTYEQYF.

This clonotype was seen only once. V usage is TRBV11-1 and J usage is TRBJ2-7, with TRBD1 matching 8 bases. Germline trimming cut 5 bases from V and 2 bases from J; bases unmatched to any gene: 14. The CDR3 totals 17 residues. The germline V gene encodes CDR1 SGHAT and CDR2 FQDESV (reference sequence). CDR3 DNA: TGTGCCAGCAGCAACCCGACCGGGACAGGACCTACCTACGAGCAGTACTTC. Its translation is CASSNPTGTGPTYEQYF.

CDR3 residues: CASSPWRDRRSGANVLTF. In DNA form, the CDR3 reads TGTGCCAGCTCTCCTTGGAGGGACAGGCGCTCTGGGGCCAACGTCCTGACTTTC. This chain uses TRBV24-1 with TRBJ2-6, with TRBD1 identical over 8 bases. Germline V CDR1 and CDR2: KGHDR, SFDVKD. This CDR3 spans 18 amino acids. V lost 11 bases to trimming and J lost 0 bases; unmatched junction nucleotides: 14.

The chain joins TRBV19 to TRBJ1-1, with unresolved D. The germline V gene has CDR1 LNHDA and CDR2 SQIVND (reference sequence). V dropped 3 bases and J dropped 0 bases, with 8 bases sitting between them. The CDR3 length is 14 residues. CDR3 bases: TGTGCCAGTAGTATGAGGGTGGTGAACACTGAAGCTTTCTTT. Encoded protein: CASSMRVVNTEAFF. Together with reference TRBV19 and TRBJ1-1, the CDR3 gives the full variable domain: DGGITQSPKYLFRKEGQNVTLSCEQNLNHDAMYWYRQDPGQGLRLIYYSQIVNDFQKGDIAEGYSVSREKKESFPLTVTSAQKNPTAFYLCASSMRVVNTEAFFGQGTRLTVV.

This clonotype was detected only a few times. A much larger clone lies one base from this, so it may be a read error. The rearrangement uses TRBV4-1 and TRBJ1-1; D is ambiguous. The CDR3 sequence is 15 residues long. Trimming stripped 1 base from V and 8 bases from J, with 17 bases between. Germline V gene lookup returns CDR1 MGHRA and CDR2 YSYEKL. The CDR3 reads CASSQVSGMRNEAFF. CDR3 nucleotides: TGCGCCAGCAGCCAAGTGAGCGGTATGCGCAACGAAGCTTTCTTT.

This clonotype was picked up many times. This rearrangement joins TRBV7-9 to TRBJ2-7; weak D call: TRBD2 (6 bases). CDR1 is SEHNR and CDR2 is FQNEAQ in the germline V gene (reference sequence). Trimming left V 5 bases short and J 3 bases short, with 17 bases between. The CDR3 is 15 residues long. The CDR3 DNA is TGTGCCAGCAGCACACCCGGGGGTGGCGGCTACGAGCAGTACTTC. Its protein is CASSTPGGGGYEQYF.

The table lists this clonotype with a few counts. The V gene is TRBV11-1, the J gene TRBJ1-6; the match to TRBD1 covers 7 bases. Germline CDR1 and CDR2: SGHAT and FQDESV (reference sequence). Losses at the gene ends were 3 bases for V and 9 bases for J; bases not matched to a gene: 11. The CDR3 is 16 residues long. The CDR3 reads CASSFPPVDRSSPLHF. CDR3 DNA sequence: TGTGCCAGCAGCTTCCCCCCGGTGGACAGGAGTTCACCCCTCCACTTT.

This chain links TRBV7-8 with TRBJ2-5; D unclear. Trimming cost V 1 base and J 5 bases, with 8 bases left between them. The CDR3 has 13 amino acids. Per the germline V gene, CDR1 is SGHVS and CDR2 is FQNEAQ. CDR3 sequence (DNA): TGTGCCAGCAGCTTAGGGGTTGGGGAGACCCAGTACTTC. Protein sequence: CASSLGVGETQYF.

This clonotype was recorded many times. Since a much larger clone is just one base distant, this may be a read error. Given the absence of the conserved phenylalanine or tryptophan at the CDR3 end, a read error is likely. The CDR3 loop reads CASSLDRETQYL. CDR3 nucleotide sequence: TGTGCCAGCAGCTTAGATCGAGAGACCCAGTACCTC. The chain uses TRBV7-9 and TRBJ2-5; D is uncertain. The V gene's germline CDR1 is SEHNR and CDR2 FQNEAQ (reference sequence). This CDR3 has 12 amino acids. The V and J ends lost 1 base and 4 bases respectively, with 4 bases between them.

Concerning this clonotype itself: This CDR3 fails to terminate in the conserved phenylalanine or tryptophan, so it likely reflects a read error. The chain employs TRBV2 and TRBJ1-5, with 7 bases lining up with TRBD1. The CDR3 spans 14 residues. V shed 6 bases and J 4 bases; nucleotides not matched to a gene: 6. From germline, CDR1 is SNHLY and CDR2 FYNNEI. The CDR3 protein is CASRIGQDNQPQHL. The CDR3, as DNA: TGTGCCAGCAGAATCGGACAGGATAATCAGCCCCAGCATCTT.

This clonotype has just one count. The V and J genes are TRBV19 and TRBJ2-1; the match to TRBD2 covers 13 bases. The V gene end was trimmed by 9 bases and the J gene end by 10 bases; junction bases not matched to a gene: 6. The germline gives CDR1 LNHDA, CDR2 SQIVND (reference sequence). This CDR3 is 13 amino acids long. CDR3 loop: CASGGLAGPEQFF. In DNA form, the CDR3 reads TGTGCCAGCGGGGGACTAGCGGGGCCCGAGCAGTTCTTC. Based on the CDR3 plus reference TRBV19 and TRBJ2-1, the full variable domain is DGGITQSPKYLFRKEGQNVTLSCEQNLNHDAMYWYRQDPGQGLRLIYYSQIVNDFQKGDIAEGYSVSREKKESFPLTVTSAQKNPTAFYLCASGGLAGPEQFFGPGTRLTVL.

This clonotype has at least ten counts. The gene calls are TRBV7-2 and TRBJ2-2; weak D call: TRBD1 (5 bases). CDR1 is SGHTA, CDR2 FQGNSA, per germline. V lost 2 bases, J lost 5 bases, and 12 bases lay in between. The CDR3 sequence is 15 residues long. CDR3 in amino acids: CASSLTLQGTGELFF. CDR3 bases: TGTGCCAGCAGCTTAACGCTTCAGGGTACCGGGGAGCTGTTTTTT.

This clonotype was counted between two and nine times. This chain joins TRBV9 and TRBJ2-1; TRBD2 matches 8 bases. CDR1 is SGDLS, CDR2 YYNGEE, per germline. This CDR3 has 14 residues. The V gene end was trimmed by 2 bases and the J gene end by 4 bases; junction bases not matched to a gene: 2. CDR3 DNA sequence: TGTGCCAGCAGCGTTACTAGCGGATACAATGAGCAGTTCTTC. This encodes CASSVTSGYNEQFF.

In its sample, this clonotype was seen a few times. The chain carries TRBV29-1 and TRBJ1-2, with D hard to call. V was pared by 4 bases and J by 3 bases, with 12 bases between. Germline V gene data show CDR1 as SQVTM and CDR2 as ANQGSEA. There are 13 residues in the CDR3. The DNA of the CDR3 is TGCAGCGTTGGGAGCGCGGCTGACTATGGCTACACCTTC. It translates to CSVGSAADYGYTF.